This T cell receptor beta chain was identified in a study of CD8 T cells in ankylosing spondylitis. Broader study findings: According to the report, clones linked to the disease were significantly enriched in matched synovial fluid samples taken from ankylosing spondylitis patients. Seemingly distinctive of ankylosing spondylitis blood was a TCR beta motif formed by eight highly homologous variants. Reports of some motif variants in reactive arthritis synovial fluid and blood predate this one. In peripheral blood, disease-linked CD8+ clones occurred at relatively low frequencies.

As the method for making TCR beta libraries, quantitative 5'-RACE with molecular barcodes was used. TCRdb re-called the 5' RACE reads through MiXCR, storing one row per CDR3 protein. The sample records hundreds of thousands of distinct CDR3 sequences, 12% being singletons. This clonotype was counted only a few times. Antigen unknown. The CDR3 spans 14 residues. V dropped 4 bases and J dropped 1; count of bases not matched to a gene: 4. Per the germline V gene, CDR1 is DFQATT and CDR2 is SNEGSKA (reference sequence). The specimen sequenced was blood, either unsorted or a sorted T cell fraction (not recorded which). The receptor comes from a male donor with ankylosing spondylitis. The chain couples TRBV20-1 to TRBJ2-3; 8 bases fit TRBD1. Here the CDR3 DNA reads TGCAGTGCTACGGACAGGGTGGGCACAGATACGCAGTATTTT. Protein: CSATDRVGTDTQYF.